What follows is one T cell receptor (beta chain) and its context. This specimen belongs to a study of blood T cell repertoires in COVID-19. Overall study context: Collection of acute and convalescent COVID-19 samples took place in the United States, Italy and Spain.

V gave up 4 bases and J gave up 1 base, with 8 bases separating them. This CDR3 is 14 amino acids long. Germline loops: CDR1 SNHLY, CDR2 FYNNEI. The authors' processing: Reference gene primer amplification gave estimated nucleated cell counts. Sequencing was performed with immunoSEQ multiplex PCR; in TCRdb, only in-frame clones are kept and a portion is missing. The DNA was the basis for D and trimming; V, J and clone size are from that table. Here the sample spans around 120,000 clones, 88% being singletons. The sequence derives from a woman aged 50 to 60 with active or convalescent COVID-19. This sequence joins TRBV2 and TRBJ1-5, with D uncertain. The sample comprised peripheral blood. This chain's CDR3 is CASSGDGSNQPQHF. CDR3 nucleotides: TGTGCCAGCAGTGGAGACGGGAGCAATCAGCCCCAGCATTTT. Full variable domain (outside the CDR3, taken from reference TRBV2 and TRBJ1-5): EPEVTQTPSHQVTQMGQEVILRCVPISNHLYFYWYRQILGQKVEFLVSFYNNEISEKSEIFDDQFSVERPDGSNFTLKIRSTKLEDSAMYFCASSGDGSNQPQHFGDGTRLSIL.